This note documents a single T cell receptor beta chain sequence. This specimen comes from a study of cytomegalovirus exposure and HLA in healthy donors. It was with 60 Vbeta and 13 Jbeta primers that the PCR ran. Sequencing was performed with immunoSEQ multiplex PCR; in TCRdb, only in-frame clones are kept and a portion is missing. The profile shows about 140,000 clones, approximately 77% of them singletons. The CDR3 totals 13 residues. The germline gives CDR1 KGHSH, CDR2 LQKENI. Trimming shortened V by 0 bases and J by 4 bases, and 5 bases separated the two germline ends. The gene calls are TRBV18 and TRBJ2-3; D may be TRBD1 (5 bases). The source material was PBMCs. The receptor was derived from a man aged 30 to 39 in good health and CMV-seronegative. The CDR3 here is CASSPPGADTQYF. CDR3 DNA: TGTGCCAGCTCACCACCAGGGGCAGATACGCAGTATTTT.